This T cell receptor beta chain emerged from a study of T cells in women clearing cervical HPV infection. Findings of the study overall: TRBV6-7 relative abundance averaged roughly 0.1% in cases and 0.15% to 0.2% in controls.

Sequencing used immunoSEQ multiplex PCR; TCRdb keeps in-frame clones, though not all of them. The table for this sample gives approximately 16,000 clones. Prevalent HPV16 infections were excluded; only incident single HPV16 infections included. This CDR3 is 14 amino acids long. CDR1 and CDR2 from the germline V gene are SNHLY and FYNNEI. Trimming shortened V by 4 bases and J by 0 bases, and 7 bases separated the two germline ends. Of note for this clone: Its specificity is not known. The read comes to an end 3 residues before the CDR3 does, leaving the germline J gene to fill in the end.

The source is a woman aged 18 to 75 with a cervical HPV16 infection that either progressed to CIN3+ or cleared (not recorded which). V and J are TRBV2 and TRBJ1-5; D call uncertain. Sequenced material: blood buffy coat. CDR3 in amino acids: CASSAGDSNQPQHF. CDR3 DNA (partial): TGTGCCAGCAGTGCCGGGGATAGCAATCAGCCC. Looking up the rest from reference TRBV2 and TRBJ1-5 gives the full variable domain: EPEVTQTPSHQVTQMGQEVILRCVPISNHLYFYWYRQILGQKVEFLVSFYNNEISEKSEIFDDQFSVERPDGSNFTLKIRSTKLEDSAMYFCASSAGDSNQPQHFGDGTRLSIL.